This T cell receptor beta chain was recorded in a study of Tregs in tolerant kidney transplant recipients. Points from the study as a whole: Expanding Tregs on activated donor B cells appeared to best identify donor-specific TCRbeta clones.

Unstimulated Tregs (CD4+CD25+CD127-) and CD4+CD25- non-Tregs were sorted from PBMCs. Generated by immunoSEQ multiplex PCR, the TCRdb table keeps only in-frame clones and is missing some. The data contain under 300,000 clones, roughly four fifths of them seen just once; the ten biggest clones take up about 0.58%. The V end lost 5 bases, the J end lost 5 bases, and 18 bases lay between the germline ends. Germline V gene data show CDR1 as MNHNS and CDR2 as SASEGT. The CDR3 runs to 15 residues. This clone was observed a single time. Its target is unknown. Sequencing was performed on CD4+ T cells from blood. The chain is built from TRBV6-1 and TRBJ1-1, with a possible D match to TRBD1 (5 bases). The sequence was obtained from a human donor in good health. The CDR3 protein is CASSSPGRAVTEAFF. CDR3 sequence (DNA): TGTGCCAGCAGTTCTCCAGGCAGGGCGGTGACTGAAGCTTTCTTT.